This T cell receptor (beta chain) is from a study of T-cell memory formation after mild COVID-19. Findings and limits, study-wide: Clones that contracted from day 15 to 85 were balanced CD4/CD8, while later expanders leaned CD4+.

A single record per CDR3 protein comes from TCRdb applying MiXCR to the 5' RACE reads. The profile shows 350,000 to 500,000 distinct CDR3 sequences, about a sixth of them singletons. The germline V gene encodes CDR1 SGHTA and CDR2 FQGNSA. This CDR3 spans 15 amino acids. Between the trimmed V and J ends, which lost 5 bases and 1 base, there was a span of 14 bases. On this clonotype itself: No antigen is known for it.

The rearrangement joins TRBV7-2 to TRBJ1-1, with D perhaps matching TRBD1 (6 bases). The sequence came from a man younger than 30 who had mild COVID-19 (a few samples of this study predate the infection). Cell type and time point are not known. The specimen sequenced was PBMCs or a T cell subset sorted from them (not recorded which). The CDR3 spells CASSRNRQENTEAFF. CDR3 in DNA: TGTGCCAGCAGCCGAAACCGACAGGAGAACACTGAAGCTTTCTTT.